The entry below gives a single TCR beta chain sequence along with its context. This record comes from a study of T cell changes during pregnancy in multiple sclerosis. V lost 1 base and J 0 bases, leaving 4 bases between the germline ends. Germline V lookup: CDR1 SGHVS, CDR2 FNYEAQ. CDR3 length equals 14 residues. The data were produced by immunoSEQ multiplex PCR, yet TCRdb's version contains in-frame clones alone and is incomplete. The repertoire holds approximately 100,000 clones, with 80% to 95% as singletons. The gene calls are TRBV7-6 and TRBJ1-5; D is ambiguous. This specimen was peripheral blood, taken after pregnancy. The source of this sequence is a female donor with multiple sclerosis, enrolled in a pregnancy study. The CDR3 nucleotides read TGTGCCAGCAGCTTAGGAGCTAGCAATCAGCCCCAGCATTTT. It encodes CASSLGASNQPQHF.